The next 7 T cell receptor beta chains were all read from a single sample in a study of graft-versus-host responses after intestinal transplantation. Method: immunoSEQ multiplex PCR; TCRdb's copy keeps in-frame clones and lacks some. The sample shows about 16,000 clones, over 70% of them seen only once. Here the sequenced sample was PBMCs, taken approximately 110 days after intestinal transplant. The receptor set was obtained from a human patient who received an intestinal transplant, so some T cells may come from the graft donor.

The rearrangement links TRBV29-1 to TRBJ2-7; 7 bases match TRBD1. The germline CDR1 and CDR2 sequences are SQVTM and ANQGSEA. The CDR3 extends over 13 amino acids. V lost 6 bases, J lost 0 bases, and 5 bases stayed unmatched. CDR3 residues: CSVNRGSSYEQYF. The CDR3 DNA reads TGCAGCGTCAACAGGGGTTCCTCCTACGAGCAGTACTTC.

J is TRBJ1-5 and V is TRBV2, with D hard to call. With 1 base removed from V and 0 bases from J, the gap between germline ends came to 4 bases. CDR3 length: 14 amino acids. Germline V CDR1 and CDR2: SNHLY, FYNNEI. The CDR3 nucleotides are TGTGCCAGCAGTGAAGGAATTAGCAATCAGCCCCAGCATTTT. Translated, it gives CASSEGISNQPQHF.

This clone was seen more than once but under ten times. J is TRBJ2-2 and V is TRBV6-1, with D tentatively TRBD1 or TRBD2 (5 bases each). The CDR3 has 15 residues. The germline V gene encodes CDR1 MNHNS and CDR2 SASEGT. V lost 0 bases to trimming and J lost 3 bases, with 8 bases between them. Here the CDR3 reads CASSEARGYTGELFF. For the CDR3, the DNA is TGTGCCAGCAGTGAAGCGAGGGGCTACACCGGGGAGCTGTTTTTT.

This chain uses TRBV5-1 with TRBJ2-7; no reliable D call. V was trimmed by 7 bases and J by 4 bases, leaving 18 bases between them. The CDR3 extends over 14 amino acids. Germline CDR1 is SGHRS and CDR2 is YFSETQ. The CDR3 DNA is TGCGCCAGCTCTCAAGGAGAGCTTAGATACGAGCAGTACTTC. Protein: CASSQGELRYEQYF.

The chain has TRBV7-2 and TRBJ1-1; D not certain. Germline CDR1 SGHTA, CDR2 FQGNSA. Trimming took 5 bases from V and 9 from J, leaving 16 bases between them. This CDR3 spans 13 amino acids. CDR3 DNA sequence: TGTGCCAGCAGCCTTGCCATGGCTGGACAAGCTTTCTTT. Amino acids: CASSLAMAGQAFF. The full variable domain, in which reference TRBV7-2 and TRBJ1-1 provide the parts outside the CDR3, is GAGVSQSPSNKVTEKGKDVELRCDPISGHTALYWYRQSLGQGLEFLIYFQGNSAPDKSGLPSDRFSAERTGGSVSTLTIQRTQQEDSAVYLCASSLAMAGQAFFGQGTRLTVV.

J is TRBJ1-6 and V is TRBV4-3; 8 nucleotides agree with TRBD1. CDR1 is LGHNA and CDR2 is YSLEER in the germline V gene. This CDR3 is 14 amino acids long. V shed 1 base, J shed 7 bases, and the junction held 0 bases outside the gene matches. The chain's CDR3 is CASSQGQGNSPLHF. The CDR3 nucleotides read TGCGCCAGCAGCCAAGGACAGGGGAATTCACCCCTCCACTTT.

The rearrangement uses TRBV15 and TRBJ1-2; D uncertain. V was trimmed by 4 bases and J by 3 bases, leaving 15 bases between them. CDR3 length: 15 amino acids. Germline CDR1 is LNHNV and CDR2 is YYDKDF (reference sequence). CDR3 protein: CATSNKVVEYYGYTF. The CDR3 coding sequence is TGTGCCACCAGCAATAAGGTAGTGGAGTACTATGGCTACACCTTC.